This TCR beta chain was captured by sequencing in a study of beta chain features in type 1 diabetes. Reverse transcription of all isolated RNA meant that expressed TCRB transcripts were sequenced. TCRdb's copy holds only in-frame clones and misses some; the assay was immunoSEQ multiplex PCR. The sample has about 220,000 clones, approximately 10% seen once. This clone was seen more than once but under ten times. Germline-derived CDR1 and CDR2 are LNHDA and SQIVND (reference sequence). The CDR3 is 15 residues long. Unmatched junction bases numbered 13, after V lost 8 bases and J lost 9 bases. The chain carries TRBV19 and TRBJ2-1, with TRBD2 matching 10 bases. This receptor was identified in a man between 18 and 35 years old in good health. The sample comprised central memory CD4+ T cells from blood. The CDR3 DNA is TGTGCCAGTTCTCGACTAGCGGGCGGACTCGGTGAGCAGTTCTTC. The encoded protein is CASSRLAGGLGEQFF. Variable domain in full (rest from reference TRBV19 and TRBJ2-1): DGGITQSPKYLFRKEGQNVTLSCEQNLNHDAMYWYRQDPGQGLRLIYYSQIVNDFQKGDIAEGYSVSREKKESFPLTVTSAQKNPTAFYLCASSRLAGGLGEQFFGPGTRLTVL.